This TCR beta chain appears in the sequencing data of a study of blood T cell repertoires in COVID-19. Germline V gene data show CDR1 as LNHNV and CDR2 as YYDKDF (reference sequence). V was shortened by 1 base and J by 8 bases, with 12 bases between the two germline ends. The CDR3 has 13 residues. As handled by the study authors: From reference gene primer amplification, estimates of nucleated cell counts were derived. Measured with immunoSEQ multiplex PCR; TCRdb has only the in-frame clones, and not every one. V, J and clone size derive from that table, while D and trimming were established from the DNA sequence. This sample yields 150,000 or so clones, of which over 70% are seen a single time; roughly 5% belongs to the top ten. Enrollees, about 18 to 89 years old, lived in 25 or so US areas. Clinical history reported by participants formed the basis on which cohorts were assigned.

The TCR was taken from a man between 65 and 85 years old who had been exposed to COVID-19. The chain joins TRBV15 to TRBJ2-7; maybe TRBD2 (6 bases). The material sequenced was PBMCs or T cells enriched from blood (not recorded which). Here the CDR3 DNA reads TGTGCCACCAGCAGAGGGAGGGATTTCAAGCAGTACTTC. Translated: CATSRGRDFKQYF.